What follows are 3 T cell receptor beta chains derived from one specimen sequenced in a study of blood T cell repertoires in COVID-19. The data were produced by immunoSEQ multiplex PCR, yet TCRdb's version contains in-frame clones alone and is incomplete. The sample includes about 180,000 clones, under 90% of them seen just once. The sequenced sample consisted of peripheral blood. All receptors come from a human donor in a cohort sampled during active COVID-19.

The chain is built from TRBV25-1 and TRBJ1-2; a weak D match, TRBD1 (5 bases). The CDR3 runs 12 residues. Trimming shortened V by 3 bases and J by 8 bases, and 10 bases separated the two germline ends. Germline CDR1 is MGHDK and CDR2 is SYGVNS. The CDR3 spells CASSERGEGYTF. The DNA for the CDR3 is TGTGCCAGCAGTGAGCGGGGGGAGGGCTACACCTTC.

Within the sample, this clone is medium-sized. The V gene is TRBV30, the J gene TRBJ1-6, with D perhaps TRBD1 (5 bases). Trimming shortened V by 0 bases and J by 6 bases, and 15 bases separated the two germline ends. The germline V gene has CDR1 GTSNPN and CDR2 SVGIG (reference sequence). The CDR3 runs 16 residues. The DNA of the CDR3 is TGTGCCTGGAGTGTGCCCCCGGGGGGGAGTAATTCACCCCTCCACTTT. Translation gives CAWSVPPGGSNSPLHF.

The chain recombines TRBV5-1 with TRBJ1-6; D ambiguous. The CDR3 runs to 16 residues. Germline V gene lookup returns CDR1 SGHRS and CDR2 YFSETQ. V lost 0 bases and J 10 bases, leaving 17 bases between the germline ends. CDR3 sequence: CASSLASGVWASPLHF. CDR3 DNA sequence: TGCGCCAGCAGCTTGGCATCCGGGGTATGGGCATCACCCCTCCACTTT. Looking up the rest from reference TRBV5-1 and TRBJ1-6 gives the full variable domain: KAGVTQTPRYLIKTRGQQVTLSCSPISGHRSVSWYQQTPGQGLQFLFEYFSETQRNKGNFPGRFSGRQFSNSRSEMNVSTLELGDSALYLCASSLASGVWASPLHFGNGTRLTVT.